The 16 T cell receptor beta chains presented below share a single source sample, sequenced in a study of spatial heterogeneity in lung cancer. As for time point: sample taken at primary tumor resection. Without sorting, whole RNA was sequenced from tumor, nontumor lung or frozen PBMC. MiXCR was run by TCRdb on the 5' RACE reads, yielding one entry per CDR3 protein. The sample consists of about 36,000 distinct CDR3 sequences, 4% to 6% of them appearing once. The starting material was PBMCs, obtained at surgery. All receptors derive from a female donor with early-stage non-small cell lung cancer.

This clonotype was observed at least ten times. The chain has TRBV2 and TRBJ1-1; no clear D. V was shortened by 6 bases and J by 1 base, with 9 bases between the two germline ends. The CDR3 runs 13 residues. From germline, CDR1 is SNHLY and CDR2 FYNNEI. The DNA of the CDR3 is TGTGCCAGCAGCACTGCGGGGAACACTGAAGCTTTCTTT. It codes for CASSTAGNTEAFF. Combining the CDR3 with reference TRBV2 and TRBJ1-1 gives the whole variable domain EPEVTQTPSHQVTQMGQEVILRCVPISNHLYFYWYRQILGQKVEFLVSFYNNEISEKSEIFDDQFSVERPDGSNFTLKIRSTKLEDSAMYFCASSTAGNTEAFFGQGTRLTVV.

This clonotype was observed many times. V is TRBV28 and J is TRBJ2-1; weak D call: TRBD1 (6 bases). The CDR3 has 15 residues. Looked up from germline, CDR1 is MDHEN and CDR2 is SYDVKM. V was clipped by 5 bases and J by 3 bases, with 14 bases between them. Here the CDR3 reads CASSTTGLNYNEQFF. CDR3 DNA: TGTGCCAGCAGTACTACAGGGTTGAACTACAATGAGCAGTTCTTC.

This clonotype came up a few times. V gene TRBV24-1 combines with J gene TRBJ2-1, with D unclear. Germline CDR1 is KGHDR and CDR2 is SFDVKD. With 3 bases removed from V and 2 bases from J, the gap between germline ends came to 13 bases. CDR3 length: 16 amino acids. CDR3 sequence (DNA): TGTGCCACCAGTGATCGAAGGGCCCCCCCCTACAATGAGCAGTTCTTC. As protein: CATSDRRAPPYNEQFF.

This clonotype was observed a handful of times. This chain joins TRBV28 and TRBJ1-1; D possibly corresponds to TRBD1 (5 bases). The CDR3 has 13 amino acids. The V gene lost 7 bases and the J gene lost 1 base, with 10 bases spanning the gap. Germline assignment: CDR1 MDHEN and CDR2 SYDVKM. CDR3 protein: CASKRQTNTEAFF. DNA for the CDR3: TGTGCCAGCAAAAGACAGACGAACACTGAAGCTTTCTTT. The full variable domain, in which reference TRBV28 and TRBJ1-1 provide the parts outside the CDR3, is DVKVTQSSRYLVKRTGEKVFLECVQDMDHENMFWYRQDPGLGLRLIYFSYDVKMKEKGDIPEGYSVSREKKERFSLILESASTNQTSMYLCASKRQTNTEAFFGQGTRLTVV.

This clonotype was counted many times. V and J are TRBV5-6 and TRBJ2-7; the D is unclear. Trimming left V 0 bases short and J 3 bases short, with 10 bases between. The CDR3 contains 14 residues. Germline V lookup: CDR1 SGHDT, CDR2 YYEEEE. The chain's CDR3 is CASSLGPDGYEQYF. The CDR3 DNA is TGTGCCAGCAGCTTGGGACCTGACGGCTACGAGCAGTACTTC.

This clonotype came up once. This may be a read error, as it is one base from a much larger clone. The chain links TRBV2 to TRBJ2-5; D gene uncertain. Germline lookup yields CDR1 SNHLY and CDR2 FYNNEI. This CDR3 has 15 amino acids. CDR3 amino acids: CVSRIGQAFQETQYF. The CDR3 DNA reads as TGTGTCAGCAGGATAGGGCAGGCCTTCCAAGAGACCCAGTACTTC.

There are many counts of this clonotype. This chain uses TRBV5-1 with TRBJ1-1, with D hard to call. V lost 5 bases, J lost 5 bases, and 13 bases lay in between. CDR1 is SGHRS, CDR2 YFSETQ, per germline. The CDR3 has 13 amino acids. CDR3 sequence reads: CASRPPAGTEAFF. CDR3 DNA sequence: TGCGCCAGCAGACCCCCGGCGGGAACTGAAGCTTTCTTT.

This clonotype showed up many times. This chain connects TRBV3-1 to TRBJ2-7, with 8 bases that match TRBD1. The V gene's germline CDR1 is LGHDT and CDR2 YNNKEL (reference sequence). V was pared by 5 bases and J by 6 bases, with 6 bases of the junction left unmatched. There are 13 residues in the CDR3. CDR3 in DNA: TGTGCCAGCAGCGGGACAGGCCCTCTCGAGCAGTACTTC. It translates to CASSGTGPLEQYF.

This clonotype occurred many times. The V call is TRBV7-9, the J call TRBJ1-2; tentative D call: TRBD1 (6 bases). CDR3 length equals 14 residues. Trimming took off 5 bases at V and 5 bases at J, with 15 bases between the two ends. The V gene's germline CDR1 is SEHNR and CDR2 FQNEAQ (reference sequence). Here the CDR3 reads CASSQPQGLYGYTF. In nucleotides, the CDR3 is TGTGCCAGCAGCCAACCACAGGGATTATATGGCTACACCTTC.

This chain uses TRBV5-1 with TRBJ2-3; TRBD2 matches at 9 bases. V gave up 5 bases and J gave up 5 bases; unmatched junction bases: 3. CDR1 and CDR2 from the germline V gene are SGHRS and YFSETQ. The length of the CDR3 is 13 residues. The CDR3 nucleotides read TGCGCCAGCAGTCTACTAGCGGGAGATACGCAGTATTTT. This sequence encodes CASSLLAGDTQYF.

This clonotype was detected many times. The rearrangement joins TRBV7-9 to TRBJ1-2; 8 bases are a match to TRBD1. Germline loops: CDR1 SEHNR, CDR2 FQNEAQ (reference sequence). Trimming removed 3 bases from V and 3 bases from J; junction bases left unmatched: 3. This CDR3 has 14 residues. CDR3 DNA: TGTGCCAGCAGCTTGCCGGACAGGGACTATGGCTACACCTTC. Protein sequence: CASSLPDRDYGYTF.

This rearrangement joins TRBV6-1 to TRBJ2-3; possibly TRBD1 or TRBD2 for D (6 bases each). Trimming shortened V by 6 bases and J by 0 bases, and 16 bases separated the two germline ends. Germline assignment: CDR1 MNHNS and CDR2 SASEGT. The CDR3 has 16 amino acids. For the CDR3, the DNA is TGTGCCAGCAGAAAAGGGGGGCAGGTTAGCACAGATACGCAGTATTTT. Encoded protein: CASRKGGQVSTDTQYF.

This clonotype is medium-sized (0.01 to 0.1%) within its sample. V is TRBV3-1 and J is TRBJ2-2, with 8 bases fitting TRBD2. The germline V gene has CDR1 LGHDT and CDR2 YNNKEL (reference sequence). The J segment lost 2 bases and the V segment lost 0 bases, leaving 11 bases of the junction unmatched. The CDR3 covers 19 residues. The DNA of the CDR3 is TGTGCCAGCAGCCAAGAGGGGCAGTGGAGCGGGAGTAACACCGGGGAGCTGTTTTTT. Translating it yields CASSQEGQWSGSNTGELFF.

The rearrangement uses TRBV6-1 and TRBJ2-3; TRBD1 might be the D (6 bases). The CDR3 loop spans 15 amino acids. The germline gives CDR1 MNHNS, CDR2 SASEGT. The germline V and J ends were trimmed by 7 bases and 5 bases, with 19 bases remaining between them. This CDR3 reads CASIEGRYRVDTQYF. The CDR3 DNA is TGTGCCAGCATCGAAGGTCGCTACAGGGTAGATACGCAGTATTTT.

This clonotype appeared many times. This chain links TRBV29-1 with TRBJ1-2, with D possibly being TRBD1 (6 bases). V gave up 4 bases and J gave up 2 bases, with 14 bases separating them. Germline loops: CDR1 SQVTM, CDR2 ANQGSEA. This CDR3 has 14 amino acids. CDR3 sequence reads: CSVGVGAVNYGYTF. The DNA of the CDR3 is TGCAGCGTTGGGGTGGGGGCCGTAAACTATGGCTACACCTTC. Using reference TRBV29-1 and TRBJ1-2 for the parts outside the CDR3, the full variable domain is SAVISQKPSRDICQRGTSLTIQCQVDSQVTMMFWYRQQPGQSLTLIATANQGSEATYESGFVIDKFPISRPNLTFSTLTVSNMSPEDSSIYLCSVGVGAVNYGYTFGSGTRLTVV.

This clonotype was counted between two and nine times. V is TRBV2 and J is TRBJ2-1; D remains ambiguous. In germline, CDR1 is SNHLY, CDR2 FYNNEI. The CDR3 is made up of 11 amino acids. Trimming cost V 10 bases and J 7 bases, with 11 bases left between them. The CDR3 reads CATRSRNEQFF. In nucleotides, the CDR3 is TGTGCCACACGAAGCAGGAATGAGCAGTTCTTC.